This T cell receptor (beta chain) is drawn from a study of cytomegalovirus exposure and HLA in healthy donors. Study observations and caveats: The classifier, whose performance was assessed in both the original and validation cohorts, reportedly diagnosed cytomegalovirus status with high specificity and sensitivity. Among the CMV-associated chains, three were confirmed in vitro as specific for CMV antigens.

Some clones are missing from TCRdb's copy, which holds only in-frame ones; the method was immunoSEQ multiplex PCR. Of around 150,000 clones listed, about 80% are singletons. With respect to this clone: Its antigen is not known.

Among the roughly 120 subjects of the validation cohort, separate from the approximately 670-subject first cohort, were the donors. Germline V gives CDR1 SGDLS, CDR2 YYNGEE. Trimming cost V 3 bases and J 1 base; bases outside gene matches: 5. The CDR3 covers 15 residues. The sample taken for sequencing was PBMCs. The V call is TRBV9, the J call TRBJ2-5, with 8 bases aligning to TRBD2. The sequence was obtained from a man aged 25 to 40 in good health and CMV-seropositive. This CDR3 reads CASSGGGTSQETQYF. CDR3 bases: TGTGCCAGCAGCGGCGGCGGGACTAGCCAAGAGACCCAGTACTTC.